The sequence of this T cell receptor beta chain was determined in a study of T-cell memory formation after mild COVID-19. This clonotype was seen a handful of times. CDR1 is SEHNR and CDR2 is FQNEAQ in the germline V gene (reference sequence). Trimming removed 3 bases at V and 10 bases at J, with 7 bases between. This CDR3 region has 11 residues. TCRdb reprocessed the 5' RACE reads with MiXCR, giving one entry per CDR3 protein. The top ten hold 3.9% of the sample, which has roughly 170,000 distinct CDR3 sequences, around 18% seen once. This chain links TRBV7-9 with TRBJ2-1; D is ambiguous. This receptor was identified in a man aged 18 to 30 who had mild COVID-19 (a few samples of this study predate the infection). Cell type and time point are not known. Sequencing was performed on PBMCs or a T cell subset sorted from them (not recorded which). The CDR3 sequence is CASSFLREQFF. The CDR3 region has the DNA TGTGCCAGCAGCTTCCTCAGGGAGCAGTTCTTC.